This T cell receptor beta chain derives from a study of blood T cell repertoires in COVID-19 (dated by TCRdb to about 2020). For context, the study as a whole: Samples from collaborators originated in the United States, Italy and Spain and spanned both the acute and convalescent phases of COVID-19. The prospective study material was composed of cDNA or gDNA derived from T cells, B-cell-depleted T cells, or PBMCs. Deeply sampled blood TCRbeta repertoires from subjects exposed to, actively infected with, or recovered from COVID-19 were included in the dataset. A freely available public database, intended as a resource for researchers studying the immune response to SARS-CoV-2, is where the repertoires were released. Samples were obtained from the ongoing ImmuneRACE study (first 160 participants) and from 950 to 1,500 subjects provided by 6 global collaborators. A de-identified subject ID, COVID-19 status, age in years and sex were almost always included in the sample metadata. Where available, HLA class I and class II types were obtained from metadata supplied by the sample provider rather than from assay-based typing. Here is what the overall study found, with its caveats: The quantity of clinical and demographic metadata differed by source and by participant and was supplied without curation.

V has 6 bases trimmed and J has 5 bases trimmed; junction bases matching no gene number 7. The CDR3 sequence holds 15 residues, the cysteine and phenylalanine included. Only the CDR3 part of the read is kept: 45 bases, read in frame from the first base. The germline V gene supplies CDR1 MGHRA and CDR2 YSYEKL. TCRbeta CDR3 regions were amplified from genomic DNA using the immunoSEQ Assay, a bias-controlled multiplex PCR. Concerning the study's data processing: Nucleated cell counts per sample were estimated from amplification of reference gene primers within the assay. Sequence reads were collapsed and filtered to measure the absolute abundance of every unique TCRbeta CDR3 rearrangement. Productive Simpson clonality was computed per sample as the square root of Simpson's diversity index over productive rearrangements. TCRdb retrieved this table from immuneACCESS and kept in-frame rearrangements only. Not all clones are present; in checked studies, unresolved V genes account for under half, and no reason is known for the remainder. V, J and clone size are those of that table, while D and trimming were read from the DNA. This sample is represented by roughly 100,000 clones; approximately 80% of them were singletons. The ten largest account for roughly 4% of the sample.

Remarks on this clone: Which antigen it targets is not known. No qualities accompany the bases; no much larger clone lies one base away.

Each collaborating institution followed its own protocols to collect whole blood in K2EDTA tubes. Collaborator samples were shipped for TCRbeta analysis as frozen whole blood, isolated PBMCs, or DNA extracted from either sample type. Recombination joined TRBV4-1 with TRBJ1-4, and 9 bases in between align with TRBD1. The sample was peripheral blood. The receptor was derived from a human donor in a cohort sampled during active COVID-19. The CDR3 here reads CASSHGDRENEKLFF. At the DNA level, the sequence is TGCGCCAGCAGTCATGGGGACAGGGAGAATGAAAAACTGTTTTTT.